Here is one T cell receptor beta chain with its context. Its antigen remains undetermined. Base quality data are lacking; no much larger clone is found one base away. The sample belongs to a study of early T cells in non-severe SARS-CoV-2 infection (dated by TCRdb to 2020 to 2023). Study-level background: Because TCR sequencing was done on bulk RNA from unsorted whole blood, the alpha and beta chains could not be paired.

Based on the germline V gene, the CDR1 and CDR2 sequences are MDHEN and SYDVKM. Trimmed from V: 2 bases; trimmed from J: 8 bases; junction bases lacking a gene match: 10. The cysteine opens and the phenylalanine closes a CDR3 of 15 amino acids. Only the CDR3 portion is preserved as DNA: 45 bases, with reading frame beginning at the first base. Study-level results and caveats: VDJdb matching was skewed toward anti-spike CD8 responses and likely underestimated virus-specific expansions, missing private and CD4 specificities.

A case-control design nested within a healthcare worker cohort in London, UK, was used, with weekly nasopharyngeal swab PCR tests and blood sampling performed. Healthcare workers were enrolled in the week of the UK lockdown, from 23 to 31 March 2020, and were followed every week for up to about 16 weeks. Library construction relied on 5' RACE. The instrument given in TCRdb is NextSeq 500. To correct for sequencing error and PCR bias, the TCR library protocol tagged individual cDNA molecules with unique molecular identifiers. Both TCR alpha and beta chains were sequenced, and tight co-correlation was observed between alpha and beta sequence abundances in each sample. Per the authors' processing: Decombinator V4 was used to annotate TCR sequences for V gene, J gene and CDR3. Expanded TCRs were defined as changing significantly between any two time points under a Poisson model with p below 0.0001. TCR abundances were normalised to the total number of TCRs sequenced in each sample and reported as counts per million. MAIT TCRs were defined by TRAV1-2 paired with TRAJ12, TRAJ20 or TRAJ33, and iNKT TCRs by TRAV10 paired with TRAJ18. VDJdb, accessed 1 November 2021, was searched for CMV, EBV and SARS-CoV-2 annotated TCRs, excluding TCRs annotated for multiple antigens. TCRdb handled the public reads itself, with Q25 trimming in fastp and clone calling in MiXCR, and kept productive beta chains. One record per CDR3 amino acid sequence lists the most common genes and DNA. Here the V and J calls rest on TCRdb's processing, not on the authors' analysis. This sample gives around 80,000 distinct CDR3 sequences in total; roughly 13% of them show up just once. Approximately 6.5% of the sample is in the top ten clones.

Specimen: whole blood. The chain was built from TRBV28 and TRBJ2-3, with 7 junctional bases fitting TRBD2. The source is an adult who was a healthcare worker with PCR-confirmed SARS-CoV-2 infection or an uninfected control (not recorded which). The nucleotide sequence reads TGTGCCAGCAGTTTACTAGCGGTTACCCGGTCTACGCAGTATTTT. This is translated as CASSLLAVTRSTQYF.